The next 32 T cell receptor beta chains were all read from a single sample in a study of blood T cell repertoires in COVID-19. Sequencing was performed with immunoSEQ multiplex PCR; in TCRdb, only in-frame clones are kept and a portion is missing. The sample holds some 220,000 clones, 86% seen once. What was sequenced was PBMCs or T cells enriched from blood (not recorded which). Receptors were obtained from a woman between 45 and 60 years old in a cohort exposed to, infected with or recovered from COVID-19 (not recorded which).

The genes are TRBV7-6 and TRBJ2-5, with 10 bases fitting TRBD1. The CDR3 is 13 residues long. V lost 5 bases and J lost 7; bases outside the gene matches: 4. Germline CDR1 is SGHVS and CDR2 is FNYEAQ. CDR3 protein: CASSGDRGGTQYF. DNA of the CDR3: TGTGCCAGCAGCGGGGACAGGGGAGGGACCCAGTACTTC.

The chain has TRBV19 and TRBJ2-2; 10 nucleotides align to TRBD1. Germline V lookup: CDR1 LNHDA, CDR2 SQIVND (reference sequence). The CDR3 contains 16 residues. After removal of 7 bases from V and 5 bases from J, the junction contained 10 bases not matched to a gene. The CDR3 DNA sequence: TGTGCCAGTACCCCGTCCGGGACAGGGGAAACCGGGGAGCTGTTTTTT. It is translated as CASTPSGTGETGELFF. The full variable domain, completed using reference TRBV19 and TRBJ2-2, is DGGITQSPKYLFRKEGQNVTLSCEQNLNHDAMYWYRQDPGQGLRLIYYSQIVNDFQKGDIAEGYSVSREKKESFPLTVTSAQKNPTAFYLCASTPSGTGETGELFFGEGSRLTVL.

This clone was seen just once. The chain employs TRBV28 and TRBJ2-5; 12 positions agree with TRBD2. The length of the CDR3 is 15 residues. From germline, CDR1 is MDHEN and CDR2 SYDVKM. J gave up 5 bases and V 8 bases, and 9 bases lay outside the gene matches. DNA for the CDR3: TGTGCCAGCGGGGTCCTAGCGGGGGGGCGTGAGACCCAGTACTTC. Amino acid sequence: CASGVLAGGRETQYF.

The rearrangement links TRBV28 to TRBJ2-3; the D gene is possibly TRBD1 (5 bases). CDR1 is MDHEN, CDR2 SYDVKM, per germline. Trimming left V 2 bases short and J 2 bases short, with 8 bases between. CDR3 size: 14 residues. CDR3 region: CASSLQGVTDTQYF. The CDR3, as DNA: TGTGCCAGCAGTTTACAGGGCGTCACAGATACGCAGTATTTT.

A single count supports this clone. The rearrangement joins TRBV9 to TRBJ1-2; TRBD1 agrees at 9 bases. Germline-derived CDR1 and CDR2 are SGDLS and YYNGEE. The J segment lost 8 bases and the V segment lost 3 bases, leaving 17 bases of the junction unmatched. This CDR3 region has 17 residues. In DNA, the CDR3 is TGTGCCAGCAGCGGGCGGTGGACAGGGGTGGAAGGAATGGGCTACACCTTC. Translating it yields CASSGRWTGVEGMGYTF.

The CDR3 nucleotides are TGTGCCAGCACCACAGGGGAGCATAATTCACCCCTCCACTTT. This gives the protein CASTTGEHNSPLHF. V usage is TRBV27 and J usage is TRBJ1-6; 7 bases are a match to TRBD1. Germline CDR1 and CDR2: MNHEY and SMNVEV (reference sequence). The CDR3 has 14 residues. J gave up 5 bases and V 7 bases, and 5 bases lay outside the gene matches.

This chain uses TRBV5-4 with TRBJ1-1; 9 positions match TRBD1. CDR1 SGHNT and CDR2 YYREEE come from the germline V gene (reference sequence). J lost 4 bases, V lost 5 bases, and 3 bases had no gene match. This CDR3 spans 13 amino acids. In nucleotides, the CDR3 is TGTGCCAGCAGGGACAGGGGCGGCACTGAAGCTTTCTTT. Translated: CASRDRGGTEAFF.

This chain uses TRBV9 with TRBJ2-1; a weak D match, TRBD2 (6 bases). Germline lookup yields CDR1 SGDLS and CDR2 YYNGEE. This CDR3 has 14 residues. With 3 bases removed from V and 3 bases from J, the gap between germline ends came to 10 bases. In nucleotides, the CDR3 is TGTGCCAGCAGCGCCGGGGGAAACTACAATGAGCAGTTCTTC. Its protein is CASSAGGNYNEQFF.

V gene TRBV9 combines with J gene TRBJ2-2; TRBD2 matches at 10 bases. The junction had 7 bases not matched to a gene; V was cut back by 0 bases and J by 8 bases. The CDR3 has 16 amino acids. The germline CDR1 and CDR2 sequences are SGDLS and YYNGEE. The CDR3 reads CASSVGPQRGGGELFF. The CDR3 DNA is TGTGCCAGCAGCGTAGGACCCCAGCGGGGGGGAGGGGAGCTGTTTTTT.

The chain recombines TRBV7-2 with TRBJ2-5; 7 bases are a match to TRBD2. The CDR3 spans 13 residues. CDR1 and CDR2 from the germline V gene are SGHTA and FQGNSA. V was pared by 1 base and J by 6 bases, with 2 bases of the junction left unmatched. This CDR3 is CASSLDGRQTQYF. CDR3 sequence (DNA): TGTGCCAGCAGCTTAGACGGGAGGCAGACCCAGTACTTC.

The J gene is TRBJ2-1, the V gene TRBV7-2, with 14 bases that match TRBD2. The CDR3 consists of 16 residues. CDR1 and CDR2 (germline): SGHTA, FQGNSA. J gave up 12 bases and V 5 bases, and 12 bases lay outside the gene matches. This CDR3 reads CASSAGTSGGLGGQFF. The CDR3 region has the DNA TGTGCCAGCAGCGCTGGGACTAGCGGGGGCCTCGGGGGGCAGTTCTTC.

This clone was detected once. The genes are TRBV11-1 and TRBJ2-3; D perhaps matches TRBD2 (6 bases). Trimming pared 5 bases from V and 4 bases from J, leaving 13 bases between. Germline assignment: CDR1 SGHAT and CDR2 FQDESV (reference sequence). The CDR3 runs to 14 residues. CDR3 sequence reads: CASSPRRGADTQYF. CDR3 DNA sequence: TGTGCCAGCAGCCCCCGGAGGGGAGCAGATACGCAGTATTTT. Variable domain in full (rest from reference TRBV11-1 and TRBJ2-3): EAEVAQSPRYKITEKSQAVAFWCDPISGHATLYWYRQILGQGPELLVQFQDESVVDDSQLPKDRFSAERLKGVDSTLKIQPAELGDSAMYLCASSPRRGADTQYFGPGTRLTVL.

This clone was observed a few times. V is TRBV3-1 (or the pseudogene TRBV3-2) and J is TRBJ1-1, with 12 bases aligning to TRBD1. The CDR3 consists of 19 residues. Germline CDR1 LGHDT, CDR2 YNNKEL (reference sequence). V dropped 2 bases and J dropped 5; count of bases not matched to a gene: 15. CDR3: CASSQTILRDRGRITEAFF. CDR3 DNA sequence: TGTGCCAGCAGCCAAACCATCCTCCGGGACAGGGGGCGAATAACTGAAGCTTTCTTT.

The V call is TRBV7-2, the J call TRBJ2-5, with a tentative D call TRBD2 (6 bases). V lost 3 bases, J lost 1 base, and 12 bases lay in between. Germline CDR1 is SGHTA and CDR2 is FQGNSA. CDR3 size: 15 residues. In nucleotides, the CDR3 is TGTGCCAGCAGCTTGGGCGGGGTAGTCCAAGAGACCCAGTACTTC. Protein sequence: CASSLGGVVQETQYF.

This rearrangement joins TRBV7-2 to TRBJ1-6; TRBD1 aligns across 7 bases. From germline, CDR1 is SGHTA and CDR2 FQGNSA. This CDR3 is 14 amino acids long. The trim removed 6 bases at V and 10 bases at J, leaving 9 bases unmatched. The CDR3 DNA follows: TGTGCCAGCAGTCTCCCAGGGGGAGGCTCACCCCTCCACTTT. This encodes CASSLPGGGSPLHF.

J is TRBJ2-4 and V is TRBV30; 8 bases are shared with TRBD2. The CDR3 runs to 11 residues. CDR1 is GTSNPN and CDR2 is SVGIG in the germline V gene (reference sequence). The CDR3 DNA follows: TGTGGGCGGCCGGGGGGGAACATTCAGTACTTC. Protein sequence: CGRPGGNIQYF.

Here the CDR3 reads CASGGLLAGGRDTQYF. CDR3 coding DNA: TGTGCCAGCGGTGGTCTACTAGCGGGGGGGCGAGATACGCAGTATTTT. J is TRBJ2-3 and V is TRBV6-1; 13 bases line up with TRBD2. V gave up 8 bases and J gave up 5 bases; unmatched junction bases: 10. This CDR3 is 16 amino acids long. Looked up from germline, CDR1 is MNHNS and CDR2 is SASEGT.

The CDR3 DNA reads as TGTGCCAGCAGCTCGTCCGGGTATAATTCACCCCTCCACTTT. The encoded protein is CASSSSGYNSPLHF. This chain connects TRBV5-6 to TRBJ1-6; D gene uncertain. CDR1 SGHDT and CDR2 YYEEEE come from the germline V gene. Trimming shortened V by 3 bases and J by 4 bases, and 8 bases separated the two germline ends. The CDR3 length is 14 residues.

A word on this clone: Other DNA sequences from this sample encode an identical CDR3 as well. The chain has TRBV7-2 and TRBJ1-2; no clear D gene. Per germline, CDR1 SGHTA and CDR2 FQGNSA. This CDR3 spans 13 amino acids. V was cut by 3 bases and J by 5 bases, with 10 bases left in between. CDR3 residues: CASSLGGQYGYTF. CDR3 DNA sequence: TGTGCCAGCAGCTTGGGAGGGCAATATGGCTACACCTTC.

The gene calls are TRBV5-1 and TRBJ1-2, with D maybe TRBD1 (5 bases). The CDR3 is 12 residues long. Germline V lookup: CDR1 SGHRS, CDR2 YFSETQ. V was clipped by 5 bases and J by 3 bases, with 8 bases between them. Written as DNA, the CDR3 is TGCGCCAGCAGACAGACAGACTATGGCTACACCTTC. As protein: CASRQTDYGYTF.

This sequence joins TRBV12-2 and TRBJ1-3; TRBD1, the table's D call, was not compared with the DNA. TRBV12-2 is labeled a pseudogene. There are 14 residues in the CDR3. This chain's CDR3 is CAKPGHISGNTIYF. The CDR3 bases are TGTGCGAAACCGGGACACATCTCTGGAAACACCATATATTTT.

The rearrangement links TRBV7-2 to TRBJ1-2; D not certain. This CDR3 is built from 12 residues. V lost 5 bases and J 2 bases, leaving 6 bases between the germline ends. Germline V lookup: CDR1 SGHTA, CDR2 FQGNSA. This chain's CDR3 is CASSRENYGYTF. CDR3 nucleotides: TGTGCCAGCAGCCGGGAAAACTATGGCTACACCTTC.

The gene calls are TRBV6-5 and TRBJ2-3; 10 bases fit TRBD1. This CDR3 region has 15 residues. Per germline, CDR1 MNHEY and CDR2 SVGAGI. The J segment lost 6 bases and the V segment lost 5 bases, leaving 8 bases of the junction unmatched. The CDR3 is CASSPGTGVGDTQYF. The CDR3 DNA reads TGTGCCAGCAGTCCCGGGACAGGGGTCGGCGATACGCAGTATTTT.

The chain has TRBV4-3 and TRBJ2-1, with 8 bases fitting TRBD1. V shed 6 bases and J 7 bases; nucleotides not matched to a gene: 5. The CDR3 has 13 residues. Germline V gene sequence: CDR1 LGHNA, CDR2 YSLEER. Here the CDR3 reads CASRGQGLNEQFF. The CDR3 DNA follows: TGCGCCAGCAGAGGACAGGGTTTGAATGAGCAGTTCTTC.

The genes are TRBV10-1 and TRBJ1-4; D uncertain. Between the trimmed V and J ends, which lost 3 bases and 10 bases, there was a span of 9 bases. The CDR3 length is 12 residues. CDR1 WNHNN and CDR2 SYGVQD come from the germline V gene (reference sequence). The CDR3 loop reads CASSDPVGKLFF. CDR3 DNA: TGCGCCAGCAGTGACCCGGTTGGAAAACTGTTTTTT.

The table lists this clone with a count of one. The chain joins TRBV27 to TRBJ2-7, with TRBD1 as a possible D gene (5 bases). Germline V gene lookup returns CDR1 MNHEY and CDR2 SMNVEV (reference sequence). Deletions cut 7 bases from V and 2 bases from J, with 12 bases between. The CDR3 runs 13 residues. The CDR3: CASINRNTYEQYF. DNA of the CDR3: TGTGCCAGCATAAACAGGAACACCTACGAGCAGTACTTC.

The rearrangement uses TRBV5-8 and TRBJ2-1; 9 bases agree with TRBD1. With V trimmed by 4 bases and J by 6 bases, 8 bases remained unmatched. Per the germline V gene, CDR1 is SGHTS and CDR2 is YDEGEE. The CDR3 covers 15 residues. Here the CDR3 reads CASSQPGQGLNEQFF. CDR3 DNA: TGTGCCAGCAGCCAACCAGGACAGGGGCTCAATGAGCAGTTCTTC. Together with reference TRBV5-8 and TRBJ2-1, the CDR3 gives the full variable domain: EAGVTQSPTHLIKTRGQQATLRCSPISGHTSVYWYQQALGLGLQFLLWYDEGEERNRGNFPPRFSGRQFPNYSSELNVNALELEDSALYLCASSQPGQGLNEQFFGPGTRLTVL.

A remark on this clone: Sequence at one end of the junction differs from germline and may be a read error. The chain is built from TRBV7-3 and TRBJ2-5; weak D call: TRBD2 (6 bases). The CDR3 is 13 residues long. Germline values: CDR1 SGHTA, CDR2 FQGTGA. The CDR3 reads CASSLTGGETQYF. The DNA of the CDR3 is TGTGCCAGCAGCCTAACCGGGGGTGAGACCCAGTACTTC. Based on the CDR3 plus reference TRBV7-3 and TRBJ2-5, the full variable domain is GAGVSQTPSNKVTEKGKYVELRCDPISGHTALYWYRQSLGQGPEFLIYFQGTGAADDSGLPNDRFFAVRPEGSVSTLKIQRTERGDSAVYLCASSLTGGETQYFGPGTRLLVL.

This clone has a single count. The chain has TRBV5-6 and TRBJ1-5; D remains unclear. CDR3 length: 13 amino acids. Germline-derived CDR1 and CDR2 are SGHDT and YYEEEE. Trimming shortened V by 4 bases and J by 7 bases, and 12 bases separated the two germline ends. CDR3 nucleotide sequence: TGTGCCAGCAGCCCACGACTGGAGCAGCCCCAGCATTTT. Translating gives CASSPRLEQPQHF.

V gene TRBV5-1 combines with J gene TRBJ2-3, with 11 positions matching TRBD2. This CDR3 is built from 15 residues. Germline lookup yields CDR1 SGHRS and CDR2 YFSETQ. V was pared by 2 bases and J by 5 bases, with 4 bases of the junction left unmatched. CDR3 bases: TGCGCCAGCAGCTTTAGCGGGGGGGCCAGAGATACGCAGTATTTT. This sequence encodes CASSFSGGARDTQYF.

This clone was observed a single time. The J gene is TRBJ2-5, the V gene TRBV7-6, with D unresolved. V was trimmed by 5 bases and J by 1 base, leaving 11 bases between them. The CDR3 extends over 14 amino acids. In germline, CDR1 is SGHVS, CDR2 FNYEAQ. The CDR3 DNA sequence: TGTGCCAGCAGCCCCGGAGAACCCCAAGAGACCCAGTACTTC. Translating it yields CASSPGEPQETQYF.

The chain recombines TRBV27 with TRBJ2-7; D is perhaps TRBD1 (6 bases). With 6 bases removed from V and 5 bases from J, the gap between germline ends came to 17 bases. The germline CDR1 and CDR2 sequences are MNHEY and SMNVEV (reference sequence). The CDR3 is 14 residues long. Written as DNA, the CDR3 is TGTGCCAGCAGAACCCCCGGGACAATCCACGAGCAGTACTTC. As protein: CASRTPGTIHEQYF.